This T cell receptor (beta chain) appears in the sequencing data of a study of shared clonotypes between healthy human individuals. Study observations and caveats: Generally, naive subsets (rather than memory subsets) showed larger estimated richness.

Every one of the donors was a Caucasian adult that lived in Nashville, Tennessee. Negatively enriched CD4+ T cells were divided by CD45RA into naive and memory. Note on this clone: Its specificity is not known.

Germline-derived CDR1 and CDR2 are MNHNS and SASEGT. The CDR3 spans 15 residues. V was trimmed by 5 bases and J by 4 bases, leaving 17 bases between them. The table came from immunoSEQ multiplex PCR; TCRdb's copy has only in-frame clones and leaves some out. The sample carries about 1.5 million clones, around 97% recorded once. Sequencing was carried out using naive CD4+ T cells sorted from blood. Subset denoted: CD45RA+ positively selected. The sequence was collected from a man aged 30 to 39 in good health. The chain joins TRBV6-1 to TRBJ2-5; the D call may be TRBD1 or TRBD2 (6 bases each). Here the CDR3 reads CASSPLGGPGETQYF. In nucleotides, the CDR3 is TGTGCCAGCAGTCCCCTGGGGGGCCCCGGAGAGACCCAGTACTTC.